The T cell receptor beta chain under discussion was sequenced for a study of T cell responses to AZD1222 COVID-19 vaccine. Study results and limitations: In a largely white British group with more females than males, clonal diversity was possibly underestimated.

The length of the CDR3 is 13 residues. V was cut by 5 bases and J by 4 bases, with 11 bases left in between. Germline loops: CDR1 MNHEY, CDR2 SMNVEV (reference sequence). Only a few counts were recorded for this clone. Its cognate antigen is unknown. Data came from immunoSEQ multiplex PCR; TCRdb stores just in-frame clones and leaves some out. Among tens of thousands of clones listed, roughly nine tenths were seen once. Sequencing used peripheral blood, obtained on day 0 of AZD1222 vaccination. The origin of this receptor is an adult in good health. The rearrangement joins TRBV27 to TRBJ2-5; D gene unclear. CDR3 protein: CASSARGRETQYF. The CDR3 region has the DNA TGTGCCAGCAGTGCTAGAGGAAGAGAGACCCAGTACTTC.